This TCR beta chain was sequenced during a study of blood T cells in healthy people across ages. Study outcomes and limitations: Compared with aged donors, long-lived donors showed fewer expanded clones, suggesting selection.

Ten or more counts support this clonotype. Its target is not known. The donors, all healthy, were Caucasians living in Russia, aged about 6 to 95. A J-beta primer mix and a sample-barcoded 5' primer were used in a second PCR of roughly 7 to 12 cycles. Using its own MiXCR run on the 5' RACE reads, TCRdb lists one record per CDR3 protein. Of 590,000 or so distinct CDR3 sequences listed, around 31% are singletons. Germline CDR1 is SGHTA and CDR2 is FQGNSA. The ends were cut back, 1 base at V and 5 bases at J, with 8 bases in the middle. This CDR3 has 13 residues. Specimen: blood. This chain joins TRBV7-2 and TRBJ1-1; D possibly corresponds to TRBD1 (5 bases). The sequence derives from a woman of 80 years or more in good health. DNA for the CDR3: TGTGCCAGCAGCTTAGTGGGGCATACTGAAGCTTTCTTT. Translating gives CASSLVGHTEAFF.